This passage covers 2 T cell receptor beta chains from one sample sequenced in a study of T cell repertoires in cytomegalovirus infection. No antigen has been identified for these receptors. MiXCR, applied by TCRdb to the reads, yields one record per CDR3 protein. Of about half a million distinct CDR3 sequences listed, about 42% are singletons. This specimen consisted of cultured PBMCs, obtained from culture after CMV antigen stimulation. The receptor source for this set is a human donor in good health (CMV status not recorded). Some clones in this sample may be carry-over from other donors' samples.

CDR3 residues: CASSLPRWSRPQHF. The CDR3 DNA reads TGTGCCAGCAGTTTACCACGGTGGAGCAGGCCCCAGCATTTT. The V call is TRBV27, the J call TRBJ1-5; D gene unclear. Trimming pared 2 bases from V and 9 bases from J, leaving 14 bases between. The germline CDR1 and CDR2 sequences are MNHEY and SMNVEV (reference sequence). The CDR3 totals 14 residues.

This clonotype was detected a few times. This chain links TRBV7-6 with TRBJ2-5; a possible D gene is TRBD1 (6 bases). Trimming took 2 bases from V and 4 from J, leaving 11 bases between them. Germline assignment: CDR1 SGHVS and CDR2 FNYEAQ. The CDR3 is made up of 14 amino acids. CDR3 protein: CASSLTGRSETQYF. The CDR3 DNA follows: TGTGCCAGCAGCTTAACAGGGCGTTCAGAGACCCAGTACTTC. The variable domain in full, with the rest retrieved from reference TRBV7-6 and TRBJ2-5, is GAGVSQSPRYKVTKRGQDVALRCDPISGHVSLYWYRQALGQGPEFLTYFNYEAQQDKSGLPNDRFSAERPEGSISTLTIQRTEQRDSAMYRCASSLTGRSETQYFGPGTRLLVL.